The clone carrying this TCR beta chain was observed a few times. Indicated time point: sample taken at primary tumor resection. TCRdb reprocessed the 5' RACE reads with MiXCR, giving one entry per CDR3 protein. This repertoire shows about 92,000 distinct CDR3 sequences, roughly 12% found once; its top ten account for over 40%. These data belong to a study of spatial heterogeneity in lung cancer. CDR1 and CDR2 (germline): SGHVS, FQNEAQ. V was clipped by 5 bases and J by 4 bases, with 12 bases between them. The CDR3 is 14 amino acids. This sequence was found in a male donor with early-stage non-small cell lung cancer. The specimen comprised PBMCs, sampled at surgery. V gene TRBV7-8 combines with J gene TRBJ1-5; TRBD1 might be the D (6 bases). The CDR3 region has the DNA TGTGCCAGCAGCGATAGGACAGCTAATCAGCCCCAGCATTTT. This gives the protein CASSDRTANQPQHF.